The text below deals with one T cell receptor beta chain. Its antigen is currently unknown. The record originates from a study of blood T cells in healthy people across ages. Study overall: With template switching, about one barcoded beta molecule was captured per two T cells. Study-wide results and limits: It was the long-lived donors that had more naive CD4+ cells and higher diversity than aged donors.

The second PCR ran roughly 7 to 12 cycles with a sample-barcoded 5' primer and J-beta primers. The template-switch adaptor, which had 12 random nucleotides, put a tag on each cDNA molecule. TCRdb fed the 5' RACE reads into MiXCR, producing one record per CDR3 protein. The data contain 700,000 to 850,000 distinct CDR3 sequences, roughly 50% of them singletons. The V end was cut by 8 bases, the J end by 0 bases, with 17 bases between. Per the germline V gene, CDR1 is DFQATT and CDR2 is SNEGSKA (reference sequence). This CDR3 contains 15 residues. V is TRBV20-1 and J is TRBJ2-1; D is perhaps TRBD2 (6 bases). Sequencing input: blood. The sequence came from an elderly man in good health. CDR3 amino acids: CSTRKRASSYNEQFF. CDR3 bases: TGCAGTACCCGGAAGCGGGCCAGCTCCTACAATGAGCAGTTCTTC.